The present TCR beta chain was sequenced within a study of memory CD4+ T cells and cytomegalovirus serostatus. Broader study findings: Each of roughly 65 CMV-associated TCRbeta sequences occurred in one to five individuals.

The table lists this clone with a few counts. The target antigen is unknown. Single viable CD3+CD4+CD8-CD45RO+ cells were sorted as the memory CD4+ T cells. The method was immunoSEQ multiplex PCR; TCRdb's version includes in-frame clones alone and lacks a portion of them. The sample lists approximately 40,000 clones, about 79% occurring once. The source material was memory CD4+ T cells from blood. The receptor was derived from an adult in good health and CMV-seronegative.

The CDR3 protein is CASSFDSRTEAFF. CDR3 coding DNA: TGTGCCAGCAGTTTCGACAGCAGAACTGAAGCTTTCTTT. The rearrangement uses TRBV27 and TRBJ1-1, with TRBD1 as a possible D gene (5 bases). V was trimmed by 3 bases and J by 5 bases, leaving 10 bases between them. Germline V gene lookup returns CDR1 MNHEY and CDR2 SMNVEV (reference sequence). This CDR3 has 13 residues.